This TCR beta chain came from a study of siplizumab effects on memory and regulatory T cells. With respect to this clone: Its antigen is as yet unknown.

J was trimmed by 6 bases and V by 5 bases; bases with no gene match: 12. Germline V gives CDR1 SGHVS, CDR2 FNYEAQ. This CDR3 contains 15 residues. Profiled with immunoSEQ multiplex PCR; TCRdb holds only in-frame clones, not every one. The table records about 40,000 clones, roughly 90% of them present only once. Study results and limitations: Under siplizumab, an average around 68% of mappable alloreactive CD4+ clones were Treg-derived, compared with under 35% in controls.

This clonotype was obtained from a human donor in good health. This rearrangement joins TRBV7-6 to TRBJ1-2; 7 bases fit TRBD1. Sequenced input: naive CD4+ T cells sorted from blood. The CDR3, as DNA: TGTGCCAGCAGCCCCCGACAGGGTGCTATAAATGGCTACACCTTC. As protein: CASSPRQGAINGYTF.